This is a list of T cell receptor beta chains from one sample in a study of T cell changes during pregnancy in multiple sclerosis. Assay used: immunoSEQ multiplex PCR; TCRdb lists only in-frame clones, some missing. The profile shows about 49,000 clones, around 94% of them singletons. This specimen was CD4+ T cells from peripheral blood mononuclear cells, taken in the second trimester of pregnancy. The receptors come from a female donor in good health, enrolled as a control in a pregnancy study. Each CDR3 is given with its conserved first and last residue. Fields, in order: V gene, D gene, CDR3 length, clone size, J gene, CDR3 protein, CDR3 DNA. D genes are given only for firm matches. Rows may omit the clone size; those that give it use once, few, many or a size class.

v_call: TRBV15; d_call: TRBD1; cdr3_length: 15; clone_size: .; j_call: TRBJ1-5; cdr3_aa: CATSRDRGLGQPQHF; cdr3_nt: TGTGCCACCAGCAGAGACAGGGGGCTGGGTCAGCCCCAGCATTTT
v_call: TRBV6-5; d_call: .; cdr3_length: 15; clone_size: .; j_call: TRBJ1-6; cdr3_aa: CASRPGGAPDSPLHF; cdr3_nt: TGTGCCAGCAGGCCCGGGGGAGCGCCGGATTCACCCCTCCACTTT
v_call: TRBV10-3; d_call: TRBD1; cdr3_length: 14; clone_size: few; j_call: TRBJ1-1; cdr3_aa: CAISGTDRDVTAFF; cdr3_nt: TGTGCCATCAGTGGCACGGACAGGGACGTGACAGCTTTCTTT
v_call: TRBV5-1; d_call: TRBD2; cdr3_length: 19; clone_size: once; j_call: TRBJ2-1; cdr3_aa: CASSTRLAGGPSSYNEQFF; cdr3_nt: TGCGCCAGCAGCACAAGACTAGCGGGGGGCCCTAGCTCCTACAATGAGCAGTTCTTC
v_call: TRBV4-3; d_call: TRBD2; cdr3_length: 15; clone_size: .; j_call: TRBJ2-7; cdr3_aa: CASSRRTSEASEQYF; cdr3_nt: TGCGCCAGCAGCCGTAGGACTAGCGAGGCTAGCGAGCAGTACTTC
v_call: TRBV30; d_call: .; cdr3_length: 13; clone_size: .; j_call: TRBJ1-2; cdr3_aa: CAWNSYRDYGYTF; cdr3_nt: TGTGCCTGGAACTCTTATCGAGACTATGGCTACACCTTC
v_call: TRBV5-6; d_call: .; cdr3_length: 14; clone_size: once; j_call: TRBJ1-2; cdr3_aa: CASSGGQPNYGYTF; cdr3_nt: TGTGCCAGCAGCGGAGGACAGCCTAACTATGGCTACACCTTC
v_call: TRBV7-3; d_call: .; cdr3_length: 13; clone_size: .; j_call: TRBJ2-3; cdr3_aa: CASSPNTGDTQYF; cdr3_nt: TGTGCCAGCAGCCCCAATACCGGGGATACGCAGTATTTT
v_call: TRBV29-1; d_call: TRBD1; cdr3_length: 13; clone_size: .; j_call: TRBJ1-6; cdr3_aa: CSVGQGGNSPLHF; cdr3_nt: TGCAGCGTTGGGCAGGGGGGAAATTCACCCCTCCACTTT
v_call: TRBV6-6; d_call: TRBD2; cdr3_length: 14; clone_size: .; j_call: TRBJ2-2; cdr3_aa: CASGNGGSTGELFF; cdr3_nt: TGTGCCAGCGGGAACGGGGGGAGCACCGGGGAGCTGTTTTTT
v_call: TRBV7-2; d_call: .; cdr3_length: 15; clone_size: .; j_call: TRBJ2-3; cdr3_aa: CASSLEGRGTDTQYF; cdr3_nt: TGTGCCAGCAGCTTAGAGGGCAGGGGCACAGATACGCAGTATTTT
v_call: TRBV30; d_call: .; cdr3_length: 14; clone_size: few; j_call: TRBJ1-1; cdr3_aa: CAWSVKGIGGEAFF; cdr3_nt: TGTGCCTGGAGTGTAAAGGGGATCGGTGGTGAAGCTTTCTTT
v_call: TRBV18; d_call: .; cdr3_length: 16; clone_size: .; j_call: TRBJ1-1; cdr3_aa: CASSPIVMPVWTEAFF; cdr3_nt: TGTGCCAGCTCACCCATCGTAATGCCGGTGTGGACTGAAGCTTTCTTT
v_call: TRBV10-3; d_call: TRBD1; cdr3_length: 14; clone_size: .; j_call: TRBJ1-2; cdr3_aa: CAISPGQGGYGYTF; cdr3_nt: TGTGCCATCAGTCCGGGACAGGGAGGCTATGGCTACACCTTC
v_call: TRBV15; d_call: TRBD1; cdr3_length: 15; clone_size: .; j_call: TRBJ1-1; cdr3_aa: CATSRDRFWNTEAFF; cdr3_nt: TGTGCCACCAGCAGGGACAGGTTTTGGAACACTGAAGCTTTCTTT
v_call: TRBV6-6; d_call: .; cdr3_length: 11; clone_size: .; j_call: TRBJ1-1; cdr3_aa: CASRKGGEAFF; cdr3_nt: TGTGCCAGCAGGAAAGGAGGAGAGGCTTTCTTT
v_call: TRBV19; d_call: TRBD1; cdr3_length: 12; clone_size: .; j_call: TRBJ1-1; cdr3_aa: CASDRGGTEAFF; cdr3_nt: TGTGCCAGTGACAGGGGGGGAACTGAAGCTTTCTTT
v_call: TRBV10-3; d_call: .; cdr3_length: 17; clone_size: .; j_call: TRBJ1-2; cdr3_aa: CAISDPGQPSRGFGYTF; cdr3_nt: TGTGCCATCAGTGACCCCGGACAGCCCTCCCGTGGTTTTGGCTACACCTTC
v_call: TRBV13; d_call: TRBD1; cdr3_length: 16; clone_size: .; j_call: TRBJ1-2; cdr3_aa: CASSLGQGAFDYGYTF; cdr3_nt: TGTGCCAGCAGCCTTGGACAGGGGGCTTTCGACTATGGCTACACCTTC
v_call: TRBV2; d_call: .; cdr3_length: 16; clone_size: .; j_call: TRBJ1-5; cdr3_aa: CASSALGGLGNQPQHF; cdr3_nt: TGTGCCAGCAGTGCATTAGGGGGATTGGGCAATCAGCCCCAGCATTTT
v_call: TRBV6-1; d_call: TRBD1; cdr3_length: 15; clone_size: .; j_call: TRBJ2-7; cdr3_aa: CASSWRPGGPYEQYF; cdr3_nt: TGTGCCAGCAGTTGGAGACCAGGGGGCCCCTACGAGCAGTACTTC
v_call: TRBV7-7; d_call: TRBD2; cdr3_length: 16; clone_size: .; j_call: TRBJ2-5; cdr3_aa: CASSGLAGPGGETQYF; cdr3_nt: TGTGCCAGCAGCGGACTAGCGGGGCCAGGGGGAGAGACCCAGTACTTC
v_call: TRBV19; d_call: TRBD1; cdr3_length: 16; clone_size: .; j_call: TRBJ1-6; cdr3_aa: CASKGQGMFGNSPLHF; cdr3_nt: TGTGCCAGTAAGGGACAGGGGATGTTTGGGAATTCACCCCTCCACTTT
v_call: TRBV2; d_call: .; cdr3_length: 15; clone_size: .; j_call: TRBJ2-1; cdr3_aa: CASSEEGDNYNEQFF; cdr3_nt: TGTGCCAGCAGTGAAGAGGGGGATAACTACAATGAGCAGTTCTTC
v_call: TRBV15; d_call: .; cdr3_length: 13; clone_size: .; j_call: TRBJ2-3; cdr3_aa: CATRQLSTDTQYF; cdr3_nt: TGTGCCACCAGGCAACTGAGCACAGATACGCAGTATTTT
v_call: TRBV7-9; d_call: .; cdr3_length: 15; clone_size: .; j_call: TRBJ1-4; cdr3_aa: CASSLEPLTNEKLFF; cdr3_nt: TGTGCCAGCAGCTTAGAGCCGTTAACTAATGAAAAACTGTTTTTT
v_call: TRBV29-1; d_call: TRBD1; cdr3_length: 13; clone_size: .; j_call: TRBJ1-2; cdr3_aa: CSFRTGANYGYTF; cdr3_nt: TGCAGCTTTAGGACAGGGGCTAACTATGGCTACACCTTC